Included here is one T cell receptor beta chain sequence, with context. Its matching antigen is unknown. Ophthalmopathy patients had Clinical Activity Score at least 3, NOSPECS grade at least 4, duration under 3 months. Uncontrolled infection, other autoimmune disease, pregnancy or lactation led to exclusion. The CDR3 contains 16 residues. The V gene's germline CDR1 is SGHTS and CDR2 YDEGEE. V trimming: 0 bases; J trimming: 1 base; junction bases outside the gene matches: 5. Regions amplified from RNA transcripts were the TCR beta CDR3 regions. RT-PCR in the first round (using the HTBI primer set) targeted the TCR CDR3. TCRdb re-called the multiplex PCR reads with MiXCR, one entry per CDR3 protein. Here the sample spans 500,000 to 650,000 distinct CDR3 sequences, approximately 20% being singletons. The sample is drawn from a study of T cells in Graves' hyperthyroidism and ophthalmopathy. General study findings and limits: Among thyroid clonotypes expanded above 0.001, most also appeared in blood.

The specimen sequenced was blood. The receptor was isolated from a man in his forties or fifties with Graves' ophthalmopathy. The chain has TRBV5-8 and TRBJ2-5, with 8 bases aligning to TRBD1. Here the CDR3 reads CASSLVGRGPQETQYF. CDR3 DNA sequence: TGTGCCAGCAGCTTGGTGGGCAGGGGGCCCCAAGAGACCCAGTACTTC.